This record concerns one TCR beta chain sequence. As yet, its antigen is unknown. These data originate in a study of cytomegalovirus exposure and HLA in healthy donors. Study observations and caveats: The authors later found most CMV-associated TCR beta chains appeared HLA-restricted. The productive fraction for most TCR beta V segments was about 87% or about 30% in an earlier analysis. The study flagged roughly 150 TCR beta chains as cytomegalovirus-associated.

Primers: 60 Vbeta forward and 13 Jbeta reverse. TCRdb's copy holds only in-frame clones and misses some; the assay was immunoSEQ multiplex PCR. The sample includes tens of thousands of clones, roughly 70% of them seen just once. The CDR3 length is 13 residues. The V end lost 4 bases, the J end lost 4 bases, and 12 bases lay between the germline ends. Looked up from germline, CDR1 is SGHDT and CDR2 is YYEEEE. This sequence originates from a man over 45 in good health and CMV-seropositive. The sequencing sample was made of PBMCs. This chain joins TRBV5-6 and TRBJ2-7; D not resolved. The CDR3: CASSQGASYEQYF. The CDR3 coding sequence is TGTGCCAGCAGCCAAGGAGCAAGTTACGAGCAGTACTTC.